The 27 T cell receptor beta chains listed next were all sequenced from one sample in a study of CD8+CD57+ T cells in acquired aplastic anemia. Genomic DNA was employed as the template in profiling TCR beta VDJ and CDR3. TCRdb reprocessed the reads with MiXCR, giving one entry per CDR3 protein. The repertoire consists of 62,000 or so distinct CDR3 sequences, with around half occurring once and the leading ten covering about 8%. Sequenced input: sorted CD4+, CD8+, or CD8+CD57+ T cells (not recorded which) from PBMCs. These receptors all stem from a human donor in good health, serving as a control.

About this clonotype: A junction boundary mismatches the germline segment, possibly from a read error. In DNA form, the CDR3 reads TGTGCCAGTTGGAACCGGGACCTCTCCTACGAGCTGTACTTC. Protein sequence: CASWNRDLSYELYF. The rearrangement links TRBV19 to TRBJ2-7, with D possibly called TRBD1 or TRBD2 (5 bases each). This CDR3 spans 14 amino acids. Germline V gene lookup returns CDR1 LNHDA and CDR2 SQIVND (reference sequence).

In this sample, this clonotype turned up many times. This chain connects TRBV12-3 or TRBV12-4 to TRBJ2-1; D remains ambiguous. V lost 3 bases, J lost 4 bases, and 4 bases lay in between. CDR3 length: 12 amino acids. The CDR3, as DNA: TGTGCCAGCAGTTTTAGTTACAATGAGCAGTTCTTC. Its translation is CASSFSYNEQFF.

This clonotype was observed a few times. The junction departs from germline at one end; a sequencing error may be responsible. V is TRBV9 and J is TRBJ1-1, with D possibly being TRBD1 (5 bases). The CDR3 is made up of 16 amino acids. Germline CDR1 and CDR2: SGDLS and YYNGEE. In DNA form, the CDR3 reads TGTGCCAGCAGCGTAGGCCGGGACGACACGAACACTGAAGCCTTCTTT. Translated, it gives CASSVGRDDTNTEAFF.

The chain employs TRBV6-5 and TRBJ2-6; 9 bases match TRBD1. The ends lost 4 bases at V and 0 bases at J; junction bases unmatched: 16. CDR1 is MNHEY and CDR2 is SVGAGI in the germline V gene. The CDR3 contains 21 residues. The CDR3: CASSSPSGTGSILSGANVLTF. The DNA of the CDR3 is TGTGCCAGCAGTTCCCCATCCGGGACAGGGAGCATCCTCTCTGGGGCCAACGTCCTGACTTTC.

The chain is built from TRBV6-4 and TRBJ1-6, with 7 bases identical to TRBD1. Trimming at V came to 3 bases and at J to 6 bases, leaving 5 bases not matched to a gene. This CDR3 comprises 15 residues. Per germline, CDR1 MRHNA and CDR2 SNTAGT. The DNA for the CDR3 is TGTGCCAGCAGTGAGGAACAGGGGTTTAATTCACCCCTCCACTTT. This codes for CASSEEQGFNSPLHF.

This chain joins TRBV10-3 and TRBJ2-7; D unclear. The V end lost 2 bases, the J end lost 0 bases, and 8 bases lay between the germline ends. CDR3 size: 14 residues. The germline CDR1 and CDR2 sequences are ENHRY and SYGVKD. CDR3 DNA: TGTGCCATCAGTGAGAGCTATCTCTCCTACGAGCAGTACTTC. Translation: CAISESYLSYEQYF.

This clonotype was recorded many times. V is TRBV7-9 and J is TRBJ2-3, with 7 bases aligning to TRBD1. CDR1 and CDR2 (germline): SEHNR, FQNEAQ (reference sequence). CDR3 length: 16 residues. Trimming took 3 bases from V and 0 from J; bases not matched to a gene: 6. CDR3 loop: CASSFVDRVSTDTQYF. The DNA for the CDR3 is TGTGCCAGCAGCTTTGTCGACAGGGTTAGCACAGATACGCAGTATTTT.

The chain joins TRBV15 to TRBJ1-3; D gene uncertain. The CDR3 runs to 16 residues. Trimming pared 0 bases from V and 0 bases from J, leaving 9 bases between. In germline, CDR1 is LNHNV, CDR2 YYDKDF (reference sequence). The CDR3 spells CATSRDRGSSGNTIYF. The CDR3 region has the DNA TGTGCCACCAGCAGAGATCGCGGCAGCTCTGGAAACACCATATATTTT.

The chain couples TRBV11-1 to TRBJ2-6, with D possibly matching TRBD1 (6 bases). Germline V gene lookup returns CDR1 SGHAT and CDR2 FQDESV (reference sequence). Trimming took 6 bases from V and 4 from J, leaving 7 bases between them. The CDR3 has 13 residues. CDR3 DNA: TGTGCCAGCAGGGGGACAGGGGCCAACGTCCTGACTTTC. It encodes CASRGTGANVLTF.

This sequence joins TRBV29-1 and TRBJ2-3, with 8 bases fitting TRBD2. This CDR3 is 13 amino acids long. Germline-derived CDR1 and CDR2 are SQVTM and ANQGSEA. Trimming took 7 bases from V and 1 from J; bases not matched to a gene: 4. Here the CDR3 reads CSASGGGTDTQYF. The CDR3 DNA reads TGCAGCGCTTCGGGGGGGGGCACAGATACGCAGTATTTT.

This chain links TRBV11-2 with TRBJ1-2, with 8 bases matching TRBD1. Germline CDR1 and CDR2: SGHAT and FQNNGV. V trimming: 1 base; J trimming: 7 bases; junction bases outside the gene matches: 11. This CDR3 has 16 residues. The CDR3 coding sequence is TGTGCCAGCAGCTTAGGCCCTCCGACAGGGGCGGTTGGCTACACCTTC. Protein: CASSLGPPTGAVGYTF.

This clonotype was seen repeatedly, ten times or more. The CDR3 sequence: CASSDSSDRGDEQFF. Here the CDR3 DNA reads TGTGCCAGCAGTGACTCTTCGGACAGGGGGGATGAGCAGTTCTTC. V and J are TRBV6-4 and TRBJ2-1; 10 nucleotides agree with TRBD1. Unmatched junction bases numbered 4, after V lost 0 bases and J lost 8 bases. The CDR3 runs to 15 residues. Germline V CDR1 and CDR2: MRHNA, SNTAGT.

V gene TRBV12-3 or TRBV12-4 combines with J gene TRBJ1-2; a weak D match, TRBD1 (5 bases). The CDR3 is 12 residues long. Trimming cost V 3 bases and J 8 bases, with 10 bases left between them. This chain's CDR3 is CASSLGGEGYTF. CDR3 sequence (DNA): TGTGCCAGCAGTTTGGGGGGGGAAGGCTACACCTTC.

V is TRBV7-9 and J is TRBJ2-1; D unclear. This CDR3 is built from 13 residues. Trimming pared 5 bases from V and 5 bases from J, leaving 10 bases between. Germline CDR1 reads SEHNR; CDR2 reads FQNEAQ (reference sequence). The CDR3 here is CASSARFDNEQFF. In DNA, the CDR3 is TGTGCCAGCAGCGCCAGGTTCGACAATGAGCAGTTCTTC.

This clonotype was seen ten or more times. V gene TRBV6-1 combines with J gene TRBJ2-1; 11 bases agree with TRBD2. CDR3 length equals 15 residues. The junction had 8 bases not matched to a gene; V was cut back by 6 bases and J by 7 bases. The germline V gene has CDR1 MNHNS and CDR2 SASEGT. The CDR3 DNA is TGTGCCAGCAGGTTCTTAGCGGGGGGGCGTAATGAGCAGTTCTTC. Residues: CASRFLAGGRNEQFF.

This chain joins TRBV7-3 and TRBJ2-5; maybe TRBD2 (6 bases). The V gene's germline CDR1 is SGHTA and CDR2 FQGTGA. CDR3 size: 13 residues. V lost 1 base to trimming and J lost 5 bases, with 8 bases between them. The CDR3 is CASSLSGGETQYF. The CDR3 DNA is TGTGCCAGCAGCTTAAGTGGGGGGGAGACCCAGTACTTC.

This clonotype was seen repeatedly, ten times or more. This may be a read error: a much more frequent sequence differs by one nucleotide. This chain joins TRBV24-1 and TRBJ2-3; D call uncertain. V lost 4 bases and J 9 bases, leaving 10 bases between the germline ends. Germline values: CDR1 KGHDR, CDR2 SFDVKD. This CDR3 contains 12 residues. The CDR3 DNA reads as TGTGCCACCAGTGACGCTGTAAGGACGCAGTATTTT. It is translated as CATSDAVRTQYF.

Worth noting for this clonotype: A much more abundant neighbour one base away suggests this may be a read error. Because it lacks the conserved phenylalanine or tryptophan at the end, this CDR3 is likely a read error. CDR3 sequence (DNA): TGTGCCTGGAGTACACTCGTAGGGTTGGGGCACTACGAGCAGTACCTC. It codes for CAWSTLVGLGHYEQYL. The rearrangement joins TRBV30 to TRBJ2-7; D perhaps matches TRBD1 (5 bases). The CDR3 is 16 residues long. Germline lookup yields CDR1 GTSNPN and CDR2 SVGIG (reference sequence). Trimming pared 2 bases from V and 3 bases from J, leaving 20 bases between.

The CDR3 DNA reads as TGTGCCAGCAGCGCCGGGACAGGCGAACATAATGGCTACACCTTC. Translating it yields CASSAGTGEHNGYTF. The chain carries TRBV7-9 and TRBJ1-2; TRBD1 matches at 8 bases. The germline gives CDR1 SEHNR, CDR2 FQNEAQ (reference sequence). The CDR3 spans 15 residues. V was clipped by 5 bases and J by 6 bases; unmatched bases: 11.

This clonotype was observed many times. This chain joins TRBV7-9 and TRBJ1-2, with a weak D call TRBD1 (5 bases). V gave up 5 bases and J gave up 7 bases, with 14 bases separating them. Germline V gene lookup returns CDR1 SEHNR and CDR2 FQNEAQ (reference sequence). This CDR3 comprises 13 residues. CDR3 residues: CASSPRGSGGYTF. The CDR3 region has the DNA TGTGCCAGCAGCCCGAGGGGTAGTGGTGGCTACACCTTC.

The chain employs TRBV7-8 and TRBJ2-1; D might be TRBD1 or TRBD2, each matching 5 bases. V gave up 7 bases and J gave up 5 bases, with 12 bases separating them. The CDR3 loop spans 13 amino acids. Germline CDR1 and CDR2: SGHVS and FQNEAQ. The CDR3: CASIRDRDNEQFF. In DNA, the CDR3 is TGTGCCAGCATACGGGACCGCGACAATGAGCAGTTCTTC.

This clonotype came up a few times. One end of the junction is discordant with germline, which a read error may explain. The chain combines TRBV5-8 with TRBJ2-7; D is possibly TRBD1 (5 bases). The germline gives CDR1 SGHTS, CDR2 YDEGEE. The CDR3 covers 14 residues. This chain's CDR3 is CASSLVSGNYEQYF. In nucleotides, the CDR3 is TGCGCCAGCAGCTTGGTCTCAGGGAACTACGAGCAGTACTTC. The full variable domain, completed using reference TRBV5-8 and TRBJ2-7, is EAGVTQSPTHLIKTRGQQATLRCSPISGHTSVYWYQQALGLGLQFLLWYDEGEERNRGNFPPRFSGRQFPNYSSELNVNALELEDSALYLCASSLVSGNYEQYFGPGTRLTVT.

The CDR3 DNA follows: TGTGCCATCAGTGAGTCTTTCGGTACTTTGAACACCGGGGAGCTGTTTTTT. It translates to CAISESFGTLNTGELFF. This chain connects TRBV10-3 to TRBJ2-2; D not certain. In germline, CDR1 is ENHRY, CDR2 SYGVKD. Trimming removed 0 bases from V and 1 base from J, with 12 bases in between. The CDR3 consists of 17 residues.

The genes are TRBV6-4 and TRBJ2-2; D is possibly TRBD1 (6 bases). CDR3 size: 14 residues. CDR1 and CDR2 from the germline V gene are MRHNA and SNTAGT. Trimming removed 10 bases at V and 0 bases at J, with 12 bases between. The CDR3 coding sequence is TGTGCCATACAGGGCTGTGCGAACACCGGGGAGCTGTTTTTT. It codes for CAIQGCANTGELFF.

This clonotype was seen a few times. This chain uses TRBV2 with TRBJ2-3; D remains ambiguous. CDR1 is SNHLY and CDR2 is FYNNEI in the germline V gene. V was cut by 3 bases and J by 7 bases, with 8 bases left in between. The CDR3 is 12 residues long. Here the CDR3 DNA reads TGTGCCAGCAGTGATACGACCAATACGCAGTATTTT. It translates to CASSDTTNTQYF.

The chain is built from TRBV25-1 and TRBJ1-1; D perhaps matches TRBD1 (6 bases). The CDR3 extends over 15 amino acids. CDR1 and CDR2 (germline): MGHDK, SYGVNS. The ends were cut back, 4 bases at V and 6 bases at J, with 18 bases in the middle. CDR3 region: CASSATFGGASEAFF. CDR3 bases: TGTGCCAGCAGTGCAACATTTGGGGGCGCGTCTGAAGCTTTCTTT. The full variable domain, completed using reference TRBV25-1 and TRBJ1-1, is EADIYQTPRYLVIGTGKKITLECSQTMGHDKMYWYQQDPGMELHLIHYSYGVNSTEKGDLSSESTVSRIRTEHFPLTLESARPSHTSQYLCASSATFGGASEAFFGQGTRLTVV.

The V and J genes are TRBV19 and TRBJ2-7, with unresolved D. The CDR3 runs to 14 residues. The V gene lost 4 bases and the J gene lost 7 bases, with 17 bases spanning the gap. CDR1 and CDR2 from the germline V gene are LNHDA and SQIVND (reference sequence). CDR3 nucleotides: TGTGCCAGTAGTAAGCTGGAGCCGACCGGGGAGCAGTACTTC. This encodes CASSKLEPTGEQYF.